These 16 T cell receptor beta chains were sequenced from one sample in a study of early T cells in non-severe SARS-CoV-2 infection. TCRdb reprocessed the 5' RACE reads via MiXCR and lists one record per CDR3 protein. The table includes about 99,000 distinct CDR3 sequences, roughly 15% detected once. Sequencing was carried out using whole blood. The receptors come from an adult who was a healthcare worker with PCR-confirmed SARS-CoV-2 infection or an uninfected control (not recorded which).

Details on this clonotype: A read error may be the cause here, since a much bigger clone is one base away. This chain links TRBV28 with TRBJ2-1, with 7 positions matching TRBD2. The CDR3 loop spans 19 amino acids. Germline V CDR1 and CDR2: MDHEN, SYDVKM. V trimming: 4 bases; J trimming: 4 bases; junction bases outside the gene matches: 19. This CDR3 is CASSYPPSLAEQTYNEQFF. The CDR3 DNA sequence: TGTGCCAGCAGTTACCCCCCCTCCCTAGCGGAGCAGACGTACAATGAGCAGTTCTTC. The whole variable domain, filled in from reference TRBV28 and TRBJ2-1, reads DVKVTQSSRYLVKRTGEKVFLECVQDMDHENMFWYRQDPGLGLRLIYFSYDVKMKEKGDIPEGYSVSREKKERFSLILESASTNQTSMYLCASSYPPSLAEQTYNEQFFGPGTRLTVL.

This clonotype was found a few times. The CDR3 nucleotides read TGTGCCAGCAGTTACCCCCCGGGGGGAGCGGAAAGCACAGATACGCAGTATTTT. Translating gives CASSYPPGGAESTDTQYF. The V and J genes are TRBV6-6 and TRBJ2-3; 7 nucleotides align to TRBD2. The CDR3 contains 18 residues. Trimming at V came to 2 bases and at J to 0 bases, leaving 11 bases not matched to a gene. The germline V gene encodes CDR1 MNHNY and CDR2 SVGAGI (reference sequence).

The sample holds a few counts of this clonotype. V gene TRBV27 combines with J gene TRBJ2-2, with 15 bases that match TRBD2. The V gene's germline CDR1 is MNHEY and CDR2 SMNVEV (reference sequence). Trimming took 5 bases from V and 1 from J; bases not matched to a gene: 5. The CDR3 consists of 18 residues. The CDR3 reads CASSPRTSGGVNTGELFF. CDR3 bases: TGTGCCAGCAGTCCTCGGACTAGCGGGGGGGTGAACACCGGGGAGCTGTTTTTT.

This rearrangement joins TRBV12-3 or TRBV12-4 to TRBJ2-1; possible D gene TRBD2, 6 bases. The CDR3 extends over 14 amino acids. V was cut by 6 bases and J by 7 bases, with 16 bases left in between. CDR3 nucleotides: TGTGCCAGCAGCCGACCGGGAGAAAGGAATGAGCAGTTCTTC. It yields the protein CASSRPGERNEQFF.

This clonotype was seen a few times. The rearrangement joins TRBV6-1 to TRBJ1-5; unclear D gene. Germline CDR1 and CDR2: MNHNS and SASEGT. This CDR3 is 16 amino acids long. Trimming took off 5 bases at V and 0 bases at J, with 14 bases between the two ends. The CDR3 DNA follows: TGTGCCAGCAGTCCAGACACCCGATATAGCAATCAGCCCCAGCATTTT. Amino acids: CASSPDTRYSNQPQHF.

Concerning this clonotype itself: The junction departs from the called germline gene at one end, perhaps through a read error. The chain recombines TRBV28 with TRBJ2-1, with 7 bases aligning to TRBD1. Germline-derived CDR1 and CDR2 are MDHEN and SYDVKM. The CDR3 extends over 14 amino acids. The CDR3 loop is CVSSLTGLYNEQFF. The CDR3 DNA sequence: TGTGTCAGCAGTTTGACAGGGCTTTACAATGAGCAGTTCTTC.

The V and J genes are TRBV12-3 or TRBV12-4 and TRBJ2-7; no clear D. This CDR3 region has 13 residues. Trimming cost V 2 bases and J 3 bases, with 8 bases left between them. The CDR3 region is CASSLKENYEQYF. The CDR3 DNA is TGTGCCAGCAGTTTAAAAGAGAACTACGAGCAGTACTTC.

The CDR3 region is CASSQDSGSSYEQYF. Written as DNA, the CDR3 is TGTGCCAGCAGCCAAGACTCCGGTAGCTCCTACGAGCAGTACTTC. This chain connects TRBV3-1 to TRBJ2-7; D uncertain. This CDR3 spans 15 amino acids. V was clipped by 0 bases and J by 0 bases, with 9 bases between them. CDR1 is LGHDT and CDR2 is YNNKEL in the germline V gene (reference sequence).

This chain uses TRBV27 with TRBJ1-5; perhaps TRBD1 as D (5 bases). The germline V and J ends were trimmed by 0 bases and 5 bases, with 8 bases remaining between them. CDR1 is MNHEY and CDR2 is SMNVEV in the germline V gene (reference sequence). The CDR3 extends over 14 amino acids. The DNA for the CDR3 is TGTGCCAGCAGTTTATCCGGGGGGTATCAGCCCCAGCATTTT. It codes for CASSLSGGYQPQHF.

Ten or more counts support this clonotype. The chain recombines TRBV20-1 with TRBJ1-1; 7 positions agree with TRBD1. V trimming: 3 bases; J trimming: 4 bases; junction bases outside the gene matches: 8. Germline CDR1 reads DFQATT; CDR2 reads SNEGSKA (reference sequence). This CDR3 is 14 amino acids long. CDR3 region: CSARPGQSATEAFF. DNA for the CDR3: TGCAGTGCTAGGCCGGGACAGTCCGCCACTGAAGCTTTCTTT.

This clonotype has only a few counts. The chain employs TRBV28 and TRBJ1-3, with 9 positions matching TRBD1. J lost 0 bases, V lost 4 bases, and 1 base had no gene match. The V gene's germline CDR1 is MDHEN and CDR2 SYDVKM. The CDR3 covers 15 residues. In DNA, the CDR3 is TGTGCCAGCAGTTCGGACAGGGGCTCTGGAAACACCATATATTTT. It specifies CASSSDRGSGNTIYF.

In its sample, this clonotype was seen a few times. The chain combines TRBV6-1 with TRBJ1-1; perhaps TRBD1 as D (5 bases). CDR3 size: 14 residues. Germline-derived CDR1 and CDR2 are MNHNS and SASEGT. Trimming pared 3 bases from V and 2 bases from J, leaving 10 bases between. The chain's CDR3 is CASSDRDGNTEAFF. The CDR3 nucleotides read TGTGCCAGCAGTGATCGGGACGGAAACACTGAAGCTTTCTTT.

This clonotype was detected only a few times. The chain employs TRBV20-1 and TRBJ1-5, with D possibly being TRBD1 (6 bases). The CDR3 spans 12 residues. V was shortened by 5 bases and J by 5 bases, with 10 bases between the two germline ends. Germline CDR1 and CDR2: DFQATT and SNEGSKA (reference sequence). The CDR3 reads CSAHTGYQPQHF. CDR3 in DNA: TGCAGTGCTCATACAGGGTATCAGCCCCAGCATTTT.

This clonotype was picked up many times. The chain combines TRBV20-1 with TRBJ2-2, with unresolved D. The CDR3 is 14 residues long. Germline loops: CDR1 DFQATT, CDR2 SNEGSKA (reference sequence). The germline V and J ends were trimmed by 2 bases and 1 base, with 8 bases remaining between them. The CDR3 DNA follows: TGCAGTGCTAGAATCGGCGGGAACACCGGGGAGCTGTTTTTT. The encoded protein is CSARIGGNTGELFF.

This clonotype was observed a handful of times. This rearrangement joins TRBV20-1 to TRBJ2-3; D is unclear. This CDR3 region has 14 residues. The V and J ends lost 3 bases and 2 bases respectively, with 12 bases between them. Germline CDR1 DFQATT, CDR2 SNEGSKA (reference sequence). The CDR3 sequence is CSARAQTHTDTQYF. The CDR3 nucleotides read TGCAGTGCTAGGGCGCAGACTCACACAGATACGCAGTATTTT.

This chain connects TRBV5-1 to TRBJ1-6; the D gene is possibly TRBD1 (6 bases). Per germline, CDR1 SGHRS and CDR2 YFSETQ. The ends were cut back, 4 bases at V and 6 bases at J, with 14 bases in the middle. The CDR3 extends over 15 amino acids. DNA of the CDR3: TGCGCCAGCAGCCTCGGGGGGCCTACTAATTCACCCCTCCACTTT. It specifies CASSLGGPTNSPLHF.